What follows are 14 T cell receptor beta chains derived from one specimen sequenced in a study of blood T cell repertoires in COVID-19. TCRdb's table, derived via immunoSEQ multiplex PCR, lists solely in-frame clones and lacks some. The data show 200,000 to 250,000 clones, about 85% seen once. Sequenced sample: peripheral blood. The source of these receptors is a woman under 30 who had recovered from COVID-19.

This chain uses TRBV5-4 with TRBJ2-2; TRBD2 matches 7 bases. Trimming cost V 4 bases and J 0 bases; bases outside gene matches: 15. CDR1 SGHNT and CDR2 YYREEE come from the germline V gene (reference sequence). The CDR3 runs to 19 residues. The CDR3 reads CASSQLPTSKVSNTGELFF. The CDR3, as DNA: TGTGCCAGCAGCCAATTACCGACTAGCAAGGTGTCGAACACCGGGGAGCTGTTTTTT.

The chain recombines TRBV5-6 with TRBJ2-7; 7 nucleotides line up with TRBD1. Germline trimming cut 4 bases from V and 4 bases from J; bases unmatched to any gene: 8. CDR3 length: 14 amino acids. The germline CDR1 and CDR2 sequences are SGHDT and YYEEEE. CDR3 loop: CASSLIQGVYEQYF. CDR3 nucleotide sequence: TGTGCCAGCAGCCTGATCCAGGGGGTGTACGAGCAGTACTTC.

CDR3 sequence: CASSPEAGYGYTF. In nucleotides, the CDR3 is TGTGCCAGCTCACCAGAGGCCGGGTATGGCTACACCTTC. The chain combines TRBV18 with TRBJ1-2; unclear D gene. Germline V gene lookup returns CDR1 KGHSH and CDR2 LQKENI. The CDR3 contains 13 residues. V was shortened by 2 bases and J by 5 bases, with 9 bases between the two germline ends.

The chain is built from TRBV3-1 (or the pseudogene TRBV3-2) and TRBJ2-5, with TRBD2 identical over 7 bases. Losses at the gene ends were 4 bases for V and 4 bases for J; bases not matched to a gene: 6. The germline CDR1 and CDR2 sequences are LGHDT and YNNKEL (reference sequence). This CDR3 contains 14 residues. The CDR3 reads CASSPYSGVETQYF. CDR3 DNA: TGTGCCAGCAGCCCATACAGCGGGGTAGAGACCCAGTACTTC.

The chain uses TRBV20-1 and TRBJ1-2, with D perhaps TRBD1 (5 bases). CDR1 and CDR2 (germline): DFQATT, SNEGSKA (reference sequence). V lost 6 bases, J lost 7 bases, and 18 bases lay in between. The CDR3 loop spans 13 amino acids. The CDR3 nucleotides are TGCAGTGCCAGTGGGGCCCAGGGCTTTGGCTACACCTTC. This encodes CSASGAQGFGYTF.

J is TRBJ2-3 and V is TRBV4-1, with a possible D match to TRBD2 (6 bases). CDR3 length: 16 amino acids. Trimming removed 6 bases from V and 0 bases from J, with 16 bases in between. Germline V gene lookup returns CDR1 MGHRA and CDR2 YSYEKL. CDR3 DNA: TGCGCCAGCAGTTTGAGCGGGTTACCTAGCACAGATACGCAGTATTTT. Translated: CASSLSGLPSTDTQYF.

The V and J genes are TRBV2 and TRBJ2-2; D is possibly TRBD1 (6 bases). Germline V CDR1 and CDR2: SNHLY, FYNNEI. V lost 10 bases to trimming and J lost 6 bases, with 9 bases between them. The CDR3 is made up of 11 amino acids. CDR3 sequence: CAINRAGELFF. CDR3 DNA: TGTGCCATTAACAGGGCCGGGGAGCTGTTTTTT.

This rearrangement joins TRBV20-1 to TRBJ2-2; 11 nucleotides match TRBD2. The germline V gene has CDR1 DFQATT and CDR2 SNEGSKA (reference sequence). J was trimmed by 5 bases and V by 3 bases; bases with no gene match: 11. The CDR3 totals 17 residues. The CDR3 loop is CSASPASGRRRTGELFF. CDR3 nucleotide sequence: TGCAGTGCTAGTCCGGCTAGCGGGAGGAGAAGGACCGGGGAGCTGTTTTTT.

The V gene is TRBV30, the J gene TRBJ1-2; no definite D call. CDR1 is GTSNPN, CDR2 SVGIG, per germline (reference sequence). With 4 bases removed from V and 0 bases from J, the gap between germline ends came to 15 bases. The CDR3 has 15 residues. The CDR3 sequence: CAWNRMRATNYGYTF. The CDR3 nucleotides read TGTGCCTGGAACCGCATGAGGGCAACTAACTATGGCTACACCTTC. The variable domain in full, completed from reference TRBV30 and TRBJ1-2, reads SQTIHQWPATLVQPVGSPLSLECTVEGTSNPNLYWYRQAAGRGLQLLFYSVGIGQISSEVPQNLSASRPQDRQFILSSKKLLLSDSGFYLCAWNRMRATNYGYTFGSGTRLTVV.

The chain couples TRBV4-2 to TRBJ2-1; 10 bases are a match to TRBD2. Germline V gene lookup returns CDR1 LGHNA and CDR2 YNFKEQ. Germline trimming cut 7 bases from V and 0 bases from J; bases unmatched to any gene: 12. This CDR3 comprises 18 residues. The CDR3: CASTIAGGPTSSYNEQFF. The CDR3 DNA reads TGTGCCAGCACAATAGCGGGAGGTCCTACCAGCTCCTACAATGAGCAGTTCTTC.

This clone was detected only a few times. The chain combines TRBV18 with TRBJ1-2; 8 positions match TRBD1. CDR1 is KGHSH, CDR2 LQKENI, per germline. The CDR3 spans 16 residues. V shed 1 base, J shed 3 bases, and the junction held 7 bases outside the gene matches. The CDR3 is CASSPRRTGTDYGYTF. The DNA for the CDR3 is TGTGCCAGCTCACCACGTCGGACAGGGACAGACTATGGCTACACCTTC.

This chain links TRBV13 with TRBJ2-7; 8 nucleotides agree with TRBD2. The CDR3 is 14 residues long. Germline V gene data show CDR1 as PRHDT and CDR2 as FYEKMQ (reference sequence). With V trimmed by 5 bases and J by 5 bases, 8 bases remained unmatched. The CDR3 nucleotides are TGTGCCAGCAGCCGGGGACTAGGGTACCACGAGCAGTACTTC. It encodes CASSRGLGYHEQYF. Complete variable domain (other parts from reference TRBV13 and TRBJ2-7): AAGVIQSPRHLIKEKRETATLKCYPIPRHDTVYWYQQGPGQDPQFLISFYEKMQSDKGSIPDRFSAQQFSDYHSELNMSSLELGDSALYFCASSRGLGYHEQYFGPGTRLTVT.

There are a few counts of this clone. The chain is built from TRBV18 and TRBJ2-5, with a possible D match to TRBD1 (6 bases). The V gene lost 4 bases and the J gene lost 4 bases, with 13 bases spanning the gap. The CDR3 is made up of 14 amino acids. Germline values: CDR1 KGHSH, CDR2 LQKENI. The CDR3 DNA sequence: TGTGCCAGCTCACTTCACAAAGGGGGAGAGACCCAGTACTTC. Protein: CASSLHKGGETQYF.

This clone was counted once. This rearrangement joins TRBV6-5 to TRBJ1-2; 7 nucleotides align to TRBD1. Looked up from germline, CDR1 is MNHEY and CDR2 is SVGAGI. V lost 4 bases, J lost 3 bases, and 5 bases stayed unmatched. The CDR3 is 14 residues long. CDR3 amino acids: CASSWTGSDYGYTF. In nucleotides, the CDR3 is TGTGCCAGCAGTTGGACAGGTAGTGACTATGGCTACACCTTC.